This T cell receptor beta chain was recorded in a study of PD-L1 blockade in urothelial cancer. The time point was: pretreatment peripheral blood. Clones were read by immunoSEQ multiplex PCR, and TCRdb kept only the in-frame ones, dropping some. The sample carries approximately 72,000 clones, around 86% recorded once. V was pared by 3 bases and J by 0 bases, with 7 bases of the junction left unmatched. The CDR3 spans 16 residues. Per the germline V gene, CDR1 is SGDLS and CDR2 is YYNGEE. This rearrangement joins TRBV9 to TRBJ2-3; 7 bases fit TRBD2. The sample in question was PBMCs, obtained around atezolizumab (anti-PD-L1) treatment. The source of this sequence is a man in his sixties with urothelial cancer. The CDR3 is CASSAQLATSTDTQYF. The CDR3 nucleotides are TGTGCCAGCAGCGCCCAACTAGCGACTAGCACAGATACGCAGTATTTT.